Shown below are 15 T cell receptor beta chains from a single sample sequenced in a study of T-cell reconstitution after alpha-beta-depleted transplantation in children (dated by TCRdb to the mid-2010s). The treatment or condition label for this specimen denotes: allogeneic hematopoietic cell transplantation with graft depleted of TCRalphabeta T cells and CD19 B cells. The library relied on PCR. The sequencer was an Illumina HiSeq 2500. To normalize quantification of the TCRbeta repertoire, the TCR libraries were built with molecular barcoding that relied on unique molecular identifiers. TCRdb itself trimmed the public reads at Q25 with fastp, ran MiXCR and retained productive beta chains. For every CDR3 protein sequence, its rows merge into one entry that carries the most common genes and DNA. This sample is represented by hundreds of thousands of distinct CDR3 sequences; roughly 11% of them were singletons. In total, the top ten clones hold about a quarter of the sample.

This specimen was peripheral blood, taken 180 days after TCRalphabeta/CD19-depleted stem cell transplant. The origin of the receptors is a male patient aged 2 to 9 who had a stem cell transplant for chronic granulomatous disease, so the T cells may come from the graft donor.

This clonotype showed up many times. This chain links TRBV5-1 with TRBJ2-3; 10 nucleotides line up with TRBD2. This CDR3 is 18 amino acids long. Per germline, CDR1 SGHRS and CDR2 YFSETQ. J lost 6 bases, V lost 4 bases, and 17 bases had no gene match. The chain's CDR3 is CASSNGLTSGMSKDTQYF. CDR3 in DNA: TGCGCCAGCAGCAACGGCCTCACTAGCGGGATGAGTAAGGATACGCAGTATTTT.

This clonotype was observed many times. The V gene is TRBV20-1, the J gene TRBJ2-7, with 10 positions matching TRBD2. After removal of 6 bases from V and 5 bases from J, the junction contained 7 bases not matched to a gene. The CDR3 is 13 amino acids. CDR1 DFQATT and CDR2 SNEGSKA come from the germline V gene (reference sequence). The chain's CDR3 is CSAASGSFHEQYF. CDR3 nucleotide sequence: TGCAGTGCCGCTAGCGGGAGCTTCCACGAGCAGTACTTC.

This clonotype was picked up many times. In nucleotides, the CDR3 is TGTGCCAGCAGCCCGCCCAGGGGATCGAGGGATACGCAGTATTTT. This translates into CASSPPRGSRDTQYF. The gene calls are TRBV7-9 and TRBJ2-3; TRBD1 might be the D (6 bases). CDR3 length equals 15 residues. Germline-derived CDR1 and CDR2 are SEHNR and FQNEAQ (reference sequence). V was pared by 5 bases and J by 6 bases, with 18 bases between. The variable domain in full, with the rest retrieved from reference TRBV7-9 and TRBJ2-3, is DTGVSQNPRHKITKRGQNVTFRCDPISEHNRLYWYRQTLGQGPEFLTYFQNEAQLEKSRLLSDRFSAERPKGSFSTLEIQRTEQGDSAMYLCASSPPRGSRDTQYFGPGTRLTVL.

Only a few counts were recorded for this clonotype. The J gene is TRBJ2-7, the V gene TRBV27; 8 nucleotides agree with TRBD2. Trimming removed 6 bases from V and 2 bases from J; junction bases left unmatched: 15. In germline, CDR1 is MNHEY, CDR2 SMNVEV (reference sequence). CDR3 length: 17 amino acids. CDR3 sequence (DNA): TGTGCCAGCAGCGATGAGGGCGCTAGCGGGCCAACCTACGAGCAGTACTTC. Translation gives CASSDEGASGPTYEQYF.

At least ten counts were recorded for this clonotype. This sequence joins TRBV2 and TRBJ2-7; 12 bases match TRBD1. Germline CDR1 is SNHLY and CDR2 is FYNNEI. With 5 bases clipped from V and 3 bases from J, the junction kept 8 bases outside the gene matches. CDR3 length: 16 amino acids. CDR3 in amino acids: CASSSEGQGAYYEQYF. CDR3 in DNA: TGTGCCAGCAGTTCCGAGGGACAGGGGGCTTACTACGAGCAGTACTTC. Supplemented by reference TRBV2 and TRBJ2-7, the full variable domain reads EPEVTQTPSHQVTQMGQEVILRCVPISNHLYFYWYRQILGQKVEFLVSFYNNEISEKSEIFDDQFSVERPDGSNFTLKIRSTKLEDSAMYFCASSSEGQGAYYEQYFGPGTRLTVT.

This clonotype came up many times. This sequence joins TRBV3-1 and TRBJ1-6; the D is unclear. The CDR3 extends over 15 amino acids. From germline, CDR1 is LGHDT and CDR2 YNNKEL (reference sequence). Trimming shortened V by 7 bases and J by 6 bases, and 16 bases separated the two germline ends. The chain's CDR3 is CASTPFGQINSPLHF. The CDR3 coding sequence is TGTGCCAGCACCCCCTTCGGGCAGATTAATTCACCCCTCCACTTT.

There are many counts of this clonotype. V is TRBV29-1 and J is TRBJ1-4; D is uncertain. The V gene's germline CDR1 is SQVTM and CDR2 ANQGSEA. This CDR3 region has 11 residues. Trimming pared 7 bases from V and 4 bases from J, leaving 7 bases between. The chain's CDR3 is CSGMGNEKLFF. The CDR3 coding sequence is TGCAGCGGGATGGGTAATGAAAAACTGTTTTTT.

Concerning this clonotype: A much larger clone sits a single nucleotide away, making a read error possible. V gene TRBV5-1 combines with J gene TRBJ2-7; maybe TRBD2 (7 bases). This CDR3 has 16 residues. Germline V gene data show CDR1 as SGHRS and CDR2 as YFSETQ. The CDR3: CASSLRLADSSYEQSF. CDR3 in DNA: TGCGCCAGCAGCTTGCGGCTAGCGGACAGCTCCTACGAGCAGTCCTTC.

In regard to this clonotype: Because the CDR3 is missing its conserved closing phenylalanine or tryptophan, this is likely a read error. The DNA is left out, because the CDR3 cannot be placed on it with certainty; the CDR3 is given as TCRdb lists it. This chain joins TRBV12-3 or TRBV12-4 and TRBJ2-2; TRBD1, as called in the table, went unchecked against the DNA. The CDR3 region is 15 residues in length, termini included. The CDR3 loop reads CASNRQGKFAGEPFY.

This clonotype was counted ten times or more. This rearrangement joins TRBV7-6 to TRBJ1-4; TRBD1 agrees at 9 bases. The CDR3 runs to 15 residues. With V trimmed by 4 bases and J by 8 bases, 8 bases remained unmatched. Germline V lookup: CDR1 SGHVS, CDR2 FNYEAQ. This CDR3 is CASSSGGQGKEKLFF. CDR3 DNA: TGTGCCAGCAGCTCCGGGGGACAGGGTAAAGAAAAACTGTTTTTT.

For the CDR3, the DNA is TGTGCCAGCAGTTTCCGTGACAGGGGAGATTTTCAGCCCCAGCATTTT. This translates into CASSFRDRGDFQPQHF. The V and J genes are TRBV28 and TRBJ1-5; 8 bases are a match to TRBD1. This CDR3 has 16 amino acids. Germline loops: CDR1 MDHEN, CDR2 SYDVKM. V was clipped by 3 bases and J by 6 bases; unmatched bases: 10.

This clonotype was picked up many times. The chain has TRBV7-2 and TRBJ2-3, with a weak D call TRBD2 (6 bases). The CDR3 runs 14 residues. Trimming removed 1 base at V and 4 bases at J, with 9 bases between. Looked up from germline, CDR1 is SGHTA and CDR2 is FQGNSA. The CDR3 spells CASSLDRGSDTQYF. CDR3 DNA: TGTGCCAGCAGCTTAGATCGGGGGTCAGATACGCAGTATTTT.

The table lists this clonotype with many counts. The rearrangement joins TRBV9 to TRBJ2-5, with 8 nucleotides matching TRBD1. With V trimmed by 4 bases and J by 5 bases, 7 bases remained unmatched. The CDR3 loop spans 14 amino acids. Looked up from germline, CDR1 is SGDLS and CDR2 is YYNGEE. The DNA of the CDR3 is TGTGCCAGCAGCCCTCGGACAGGGAGGGAGACCCAGTACTTC. Its protein is CASSPRTGRETQYF.

This clonotype was observed a few times. This chain connects TRBV5-1 to TRBJ1-5, with TRBD1 identical over 9 bases. V was pared by 8 bases and J by 1 base, with 7 bases of the junction left unmatched. CDR3 length equals 15 residues. Germline CDR1 and CDR2: SGHRS and YFSETQ. The CDR3 loop reads CASKPGQGSNQPQHF. DNA for the CDR3: TGCGCCAGTAAGCCGGGACAGGGAAGCAATCAGCCCCAGCATTTT.

This clonotype was recorded many times. This rearrangement joins TRBV5-1 to TRBJ2-7, with 8 nucleotides matching TRBD2. Losses at the gene ends were 3 bases for V and 1 base for J; bases not matched to a gene: 6. This CDR3 comprises 15 residues. The germline V gene encodes CDR1 SGHRS and CDR2 YFSETQ. Written as DNA, the CDR3 is TGCGCCAGCAGCTCCGGACTAGCCCTTTCCTACGAGCAGTACTTC. Protein: CASSSGLALSYEQYF.